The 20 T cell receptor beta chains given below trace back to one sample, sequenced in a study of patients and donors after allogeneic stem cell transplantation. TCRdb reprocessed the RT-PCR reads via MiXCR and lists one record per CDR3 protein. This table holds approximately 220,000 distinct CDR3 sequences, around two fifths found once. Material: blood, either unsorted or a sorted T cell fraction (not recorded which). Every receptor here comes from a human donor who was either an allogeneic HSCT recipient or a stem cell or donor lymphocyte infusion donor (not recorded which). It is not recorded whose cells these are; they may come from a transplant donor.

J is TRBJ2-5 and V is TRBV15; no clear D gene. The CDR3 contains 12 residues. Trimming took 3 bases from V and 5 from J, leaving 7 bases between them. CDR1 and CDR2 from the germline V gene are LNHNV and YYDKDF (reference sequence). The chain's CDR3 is CATSRLRETQYF. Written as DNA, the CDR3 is TGTGCCACCAGCAGGTTAAGGGAGACCCAGTACTTC.

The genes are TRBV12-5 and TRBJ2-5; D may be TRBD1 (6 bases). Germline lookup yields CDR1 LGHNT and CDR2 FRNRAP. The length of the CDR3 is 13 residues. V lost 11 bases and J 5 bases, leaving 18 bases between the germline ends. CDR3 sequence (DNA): TGTGCTTTAAGCCACGCTGGGGGCGAGACCCAGTACTTC. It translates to CALSHAGGETQYF.

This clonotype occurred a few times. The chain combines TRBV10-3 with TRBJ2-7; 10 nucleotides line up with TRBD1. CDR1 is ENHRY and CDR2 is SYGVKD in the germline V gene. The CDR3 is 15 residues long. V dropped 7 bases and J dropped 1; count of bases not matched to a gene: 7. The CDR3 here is CAITPGTGVSYEQYF. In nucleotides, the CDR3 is TGTGCCATCACCCCCGGGACAGGGGTGTCCTACGAGCAGTACTTC.

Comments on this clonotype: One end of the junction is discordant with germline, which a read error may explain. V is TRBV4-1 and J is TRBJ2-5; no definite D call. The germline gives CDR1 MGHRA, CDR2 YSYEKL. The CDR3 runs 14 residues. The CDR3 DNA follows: TGCGCCAGCAGCCAAGGGCATAATCAAGAGCCCCAGTACTTC. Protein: CASSQGHNQEPQYF.

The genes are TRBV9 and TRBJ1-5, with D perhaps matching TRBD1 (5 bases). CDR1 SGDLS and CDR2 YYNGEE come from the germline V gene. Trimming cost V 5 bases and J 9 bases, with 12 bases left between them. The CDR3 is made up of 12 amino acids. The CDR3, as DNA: TGTGCCAGCAGTACGGGACGAGCGCCCCAGCATTTT. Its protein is CASSTGRAPQHF.

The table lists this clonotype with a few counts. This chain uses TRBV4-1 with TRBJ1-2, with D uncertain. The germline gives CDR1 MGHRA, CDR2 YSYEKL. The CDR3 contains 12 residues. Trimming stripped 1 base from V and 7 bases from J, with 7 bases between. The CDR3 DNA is TGCGCCAGCAGCCAAGGCAAGCGTGGCTACACCTTC. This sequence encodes CASSQGKRGYTF.

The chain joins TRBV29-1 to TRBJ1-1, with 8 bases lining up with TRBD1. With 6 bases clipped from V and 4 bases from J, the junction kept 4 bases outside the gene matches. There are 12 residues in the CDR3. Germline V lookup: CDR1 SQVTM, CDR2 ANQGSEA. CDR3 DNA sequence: TGCAGCGTAAGACAGGGGAGCACTGAAGCTTTCTTT. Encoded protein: CSVRQGSTEAFF.

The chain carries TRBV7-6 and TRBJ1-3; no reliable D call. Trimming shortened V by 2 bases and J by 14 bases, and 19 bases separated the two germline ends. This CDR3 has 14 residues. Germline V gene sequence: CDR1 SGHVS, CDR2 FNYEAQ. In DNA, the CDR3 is TGTGCCAGCAGCTTAACGTCTACCGATTTAGGGCTATATTTT. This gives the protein CASSLTSTDLGLYF.

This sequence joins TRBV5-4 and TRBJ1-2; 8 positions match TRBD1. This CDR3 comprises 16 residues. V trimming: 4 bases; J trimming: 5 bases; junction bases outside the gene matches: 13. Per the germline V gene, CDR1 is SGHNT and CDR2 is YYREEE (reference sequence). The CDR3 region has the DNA TGTGCCAGCAGCATACGTCCCGGGACAGGAACGTATGGCTACACCTTC. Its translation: CASSIRPGTGTYGYTF.

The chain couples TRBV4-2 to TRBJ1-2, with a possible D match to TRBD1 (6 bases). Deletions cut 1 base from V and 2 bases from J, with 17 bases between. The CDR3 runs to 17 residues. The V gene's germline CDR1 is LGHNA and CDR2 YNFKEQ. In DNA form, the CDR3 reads TGTGCCAGCAGCCAAGGAGTCGGGGGCCGGCGAAACTATGGCTACACCTTC. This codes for CASSQGVGGRRNYGYTF.

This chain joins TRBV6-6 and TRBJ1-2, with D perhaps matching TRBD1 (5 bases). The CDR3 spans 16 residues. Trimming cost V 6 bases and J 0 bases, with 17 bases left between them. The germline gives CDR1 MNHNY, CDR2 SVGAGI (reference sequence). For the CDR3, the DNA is TGTGCCAGCAGCTATACTCCCCAGGGATCTAACTATGGCTACACCTTC. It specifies CASSYTPQGSNYGYTF.

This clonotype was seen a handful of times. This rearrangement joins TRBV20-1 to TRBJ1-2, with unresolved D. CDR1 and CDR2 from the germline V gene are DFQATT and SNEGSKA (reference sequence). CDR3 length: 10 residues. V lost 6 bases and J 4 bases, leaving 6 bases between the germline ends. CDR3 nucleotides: TGCAGTGCAAAGCTCTATGGCTACACCTTC. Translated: CSAKLYGYTF.

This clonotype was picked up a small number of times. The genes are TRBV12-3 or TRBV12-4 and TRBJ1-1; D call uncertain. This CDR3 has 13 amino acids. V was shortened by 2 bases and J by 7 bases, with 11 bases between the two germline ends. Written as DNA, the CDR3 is TGTGCCAGCAGTTTAAAAAGCCGAGATGAAGCTTTCTTT. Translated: CASSLKSRDEAFF.

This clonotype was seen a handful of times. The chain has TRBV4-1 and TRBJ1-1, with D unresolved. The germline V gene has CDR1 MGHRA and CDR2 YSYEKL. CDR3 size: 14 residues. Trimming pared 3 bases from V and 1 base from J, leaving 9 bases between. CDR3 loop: CASSHPPRNTEAFF. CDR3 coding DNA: TGCGCCAGCAGCCACCCTCCAAGGAACACTGAAGCTTTCTTT.

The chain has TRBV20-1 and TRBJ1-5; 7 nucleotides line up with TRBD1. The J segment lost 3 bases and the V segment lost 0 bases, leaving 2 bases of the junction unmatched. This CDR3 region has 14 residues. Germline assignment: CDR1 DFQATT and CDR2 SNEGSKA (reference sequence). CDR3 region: CSARDRGSNQPQHF. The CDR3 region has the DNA TGCAGTGCTAGAGACAGGGGGTCCAATCAGCCCCAGCATTTT.

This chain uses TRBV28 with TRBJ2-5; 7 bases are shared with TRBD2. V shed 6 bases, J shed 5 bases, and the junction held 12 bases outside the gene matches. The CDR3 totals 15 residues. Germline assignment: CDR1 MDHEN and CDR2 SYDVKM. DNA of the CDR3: TGTGCCAGCAGGTCCACGACTAGCCGGGTGGAGACCCAGTACTTC. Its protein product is CASRSTTSRVETQYF.

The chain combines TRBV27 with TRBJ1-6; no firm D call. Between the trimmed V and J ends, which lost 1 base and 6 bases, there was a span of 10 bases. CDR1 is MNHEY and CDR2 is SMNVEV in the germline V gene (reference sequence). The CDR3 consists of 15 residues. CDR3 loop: CASSLLAKANSPLHF. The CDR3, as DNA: TGTGCCAGCAGTTTATTGGCTAAGGCTAATTCACCCCTCCACTTT.

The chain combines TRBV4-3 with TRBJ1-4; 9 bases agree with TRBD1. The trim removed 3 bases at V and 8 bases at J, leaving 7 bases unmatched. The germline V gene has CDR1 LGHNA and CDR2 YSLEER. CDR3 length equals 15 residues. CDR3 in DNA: TGCGCCAGCAGCCACGGGACAGGGTTCGGGGAAAAACTGTTTTTT. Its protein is CASSHGTGFGEKLFF.

This CDR3 reads CAISEPGPNTGELFF. The CDR3 DNA is TGTGCCATCAGTGAGCCAGGACCGAACACCGGGGAGCTGTTTTTT. The chain employs TRBV10-3 and TRBJ2-2, with D uncertain. Deletions cut 2 bases from V and 0 bases from J, with 7 bases between. Germline V gene lookup returns CDR1 ENHRY and CDR2 SYGVKD. The CDR3 has 15 amino acids.

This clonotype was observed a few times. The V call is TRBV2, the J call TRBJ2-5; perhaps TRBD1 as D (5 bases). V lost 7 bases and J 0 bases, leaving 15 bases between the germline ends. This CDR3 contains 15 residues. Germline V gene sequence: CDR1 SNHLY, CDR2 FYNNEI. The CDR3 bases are TGTGCCAGCACCCGAAGCCCAGGGTACCAAGAGACCCAGTACTTC. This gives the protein CASTRSPGYQETQYF.